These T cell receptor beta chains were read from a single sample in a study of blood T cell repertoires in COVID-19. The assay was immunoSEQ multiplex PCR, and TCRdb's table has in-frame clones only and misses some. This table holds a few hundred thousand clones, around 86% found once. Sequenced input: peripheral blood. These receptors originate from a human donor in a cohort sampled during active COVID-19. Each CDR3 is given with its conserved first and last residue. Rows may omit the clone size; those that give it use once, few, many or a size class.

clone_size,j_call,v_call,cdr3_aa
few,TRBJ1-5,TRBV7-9,CASTGDSNQPQHF
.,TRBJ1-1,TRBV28,CASSFTGENTEAFF
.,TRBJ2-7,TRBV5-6,CASSLRERAEGQYF
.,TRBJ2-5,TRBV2,CASKEVAGWETQYF
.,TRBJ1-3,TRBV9,CASSAGGGSPSSGNTIYF
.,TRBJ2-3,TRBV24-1,CATSLGLAGATDTQYF
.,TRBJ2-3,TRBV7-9,CASSLTGDTQYF
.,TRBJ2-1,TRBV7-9,CASSSRLAVGSSYNEQFF
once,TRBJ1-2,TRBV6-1,CASSEARRGYNYGYTF
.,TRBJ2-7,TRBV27,CASSLSEREWGHEQYF
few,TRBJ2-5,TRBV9,CASSVGVQRAQETQYF
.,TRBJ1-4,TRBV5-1,CASSLGQAGLTNEKLFF
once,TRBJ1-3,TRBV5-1,CASSLAGTGFSGNTIYF